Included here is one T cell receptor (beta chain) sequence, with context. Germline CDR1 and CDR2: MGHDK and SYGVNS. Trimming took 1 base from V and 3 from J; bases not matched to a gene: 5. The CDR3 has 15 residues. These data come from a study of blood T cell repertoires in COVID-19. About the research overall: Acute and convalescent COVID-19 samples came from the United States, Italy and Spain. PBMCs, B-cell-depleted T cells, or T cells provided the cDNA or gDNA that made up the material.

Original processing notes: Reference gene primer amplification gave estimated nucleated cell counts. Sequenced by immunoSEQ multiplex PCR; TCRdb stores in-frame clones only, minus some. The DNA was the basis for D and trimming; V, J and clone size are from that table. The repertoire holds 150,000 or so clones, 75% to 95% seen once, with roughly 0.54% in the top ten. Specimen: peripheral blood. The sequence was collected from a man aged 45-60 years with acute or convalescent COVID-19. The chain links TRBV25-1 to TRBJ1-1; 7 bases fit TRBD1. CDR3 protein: CASSELDRVDTEAFF. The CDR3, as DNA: TGTGCCAGCAGTGAATTAGACAGGGTGGACACTGAAGCTTTCTTT.